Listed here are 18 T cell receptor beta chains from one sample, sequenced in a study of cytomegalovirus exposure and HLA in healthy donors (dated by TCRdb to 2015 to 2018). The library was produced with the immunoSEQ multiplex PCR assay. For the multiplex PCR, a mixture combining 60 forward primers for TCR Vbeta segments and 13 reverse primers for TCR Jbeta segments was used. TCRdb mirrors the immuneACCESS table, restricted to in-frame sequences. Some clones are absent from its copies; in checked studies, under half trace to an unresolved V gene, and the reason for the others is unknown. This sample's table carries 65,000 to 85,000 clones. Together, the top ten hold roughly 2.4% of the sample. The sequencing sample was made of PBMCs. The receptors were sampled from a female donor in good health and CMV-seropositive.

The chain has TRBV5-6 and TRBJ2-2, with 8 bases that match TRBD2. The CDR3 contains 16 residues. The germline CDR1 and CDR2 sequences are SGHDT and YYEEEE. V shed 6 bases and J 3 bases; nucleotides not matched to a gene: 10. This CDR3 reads CASTPGMRGDTGELFF. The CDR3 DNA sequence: TGTGCCAGCACCCCTGGGATGCGGGGGGACACCGGGGAGCTGTTTTTT.

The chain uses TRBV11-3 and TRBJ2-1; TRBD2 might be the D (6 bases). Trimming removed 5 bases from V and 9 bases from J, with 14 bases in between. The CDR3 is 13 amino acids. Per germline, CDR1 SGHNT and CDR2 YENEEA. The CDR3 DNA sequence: TGTGCCAGCAGCACTTCTAGCGTGAGTGAGCAGTTCTTC. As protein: CASSTSSVSEQFF.

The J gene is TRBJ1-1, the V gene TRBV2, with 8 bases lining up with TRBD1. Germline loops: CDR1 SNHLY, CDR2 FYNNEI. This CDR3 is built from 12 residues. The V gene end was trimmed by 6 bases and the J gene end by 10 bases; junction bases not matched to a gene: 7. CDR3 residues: CASSPPGQVAFF. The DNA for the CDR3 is TGTGCCAGCAGCCCCCCGGGACAGGTAGCTTTCTTT.

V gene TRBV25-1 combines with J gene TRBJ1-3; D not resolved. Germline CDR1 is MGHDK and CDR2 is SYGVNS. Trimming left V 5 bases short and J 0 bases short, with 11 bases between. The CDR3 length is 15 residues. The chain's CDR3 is CASSPTGFSGNTIYF. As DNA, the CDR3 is TGTGCCAGCAGTCCTACCGGGTTCTCTGGAAACACCATATATTTT.

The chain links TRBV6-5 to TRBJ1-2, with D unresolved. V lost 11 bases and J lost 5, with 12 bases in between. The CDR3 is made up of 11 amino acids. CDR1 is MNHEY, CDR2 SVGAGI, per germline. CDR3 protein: CAVGGKYGYTF. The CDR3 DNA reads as TGTGCCGTGGGCGGGAAATATGGCTACACCTTC.

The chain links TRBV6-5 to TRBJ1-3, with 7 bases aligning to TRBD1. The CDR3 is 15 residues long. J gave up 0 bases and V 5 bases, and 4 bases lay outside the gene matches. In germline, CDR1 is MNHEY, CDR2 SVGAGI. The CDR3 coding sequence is TGTGCCAGCAGTGGGACAGAGAGCTCTGGAAACACCATATATTTT. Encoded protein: CASSGTESSGNTIYF.

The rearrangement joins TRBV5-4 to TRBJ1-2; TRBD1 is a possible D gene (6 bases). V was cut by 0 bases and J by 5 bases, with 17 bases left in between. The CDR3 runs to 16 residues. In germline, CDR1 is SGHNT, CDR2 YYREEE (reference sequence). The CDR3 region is CASSLAEGGDLYGYTF. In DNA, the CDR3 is TGTGCCAGCAGCTTGGCTGAGGGGGGGGACCTATATGGCTACACCTTC.

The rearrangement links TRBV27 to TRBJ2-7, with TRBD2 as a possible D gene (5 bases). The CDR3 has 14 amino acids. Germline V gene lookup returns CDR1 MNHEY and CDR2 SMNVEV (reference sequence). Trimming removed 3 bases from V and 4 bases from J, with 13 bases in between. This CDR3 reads CASSFVGAGYEQYF. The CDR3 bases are TGTGCCAGCAGTTTCGTGGGAGCTGGGTACGAGCAGTACTTC.

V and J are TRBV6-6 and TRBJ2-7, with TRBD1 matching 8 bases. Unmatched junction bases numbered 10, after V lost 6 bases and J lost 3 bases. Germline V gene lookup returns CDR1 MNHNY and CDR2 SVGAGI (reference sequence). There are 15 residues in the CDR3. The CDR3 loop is CASSLLDRGHYEQYF. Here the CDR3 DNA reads TGTGCCAGCAGCCTCCTCGACAGGGGTCACTACGAGCAGTACTTC.

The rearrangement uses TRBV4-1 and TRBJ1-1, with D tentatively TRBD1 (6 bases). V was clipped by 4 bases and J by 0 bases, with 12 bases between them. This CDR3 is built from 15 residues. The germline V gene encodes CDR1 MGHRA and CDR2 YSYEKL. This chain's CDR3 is CASSPPGHLNTEAFF. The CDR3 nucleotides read TGCGCCAGCAGCCCCCCGGGACACCTGAACACTGAAGCTTTCTTT.

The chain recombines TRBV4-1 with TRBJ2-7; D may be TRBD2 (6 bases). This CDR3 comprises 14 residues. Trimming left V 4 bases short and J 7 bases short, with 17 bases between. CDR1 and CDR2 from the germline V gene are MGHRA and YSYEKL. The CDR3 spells CASSREVSAGEQYF. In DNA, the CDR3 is TGCGCCAGCAGCCGGGAGGTTTCGGCGGGAGAGCAGTACTTC.

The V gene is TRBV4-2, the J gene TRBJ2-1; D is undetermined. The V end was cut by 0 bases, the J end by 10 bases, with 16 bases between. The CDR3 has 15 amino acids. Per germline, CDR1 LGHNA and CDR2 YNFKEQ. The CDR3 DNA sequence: TGTGCCAGCAGCCAAGACTCGGCTAGTTTAGGAGAGCAGTTCTTC. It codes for CASSQDSASLGEQFF.

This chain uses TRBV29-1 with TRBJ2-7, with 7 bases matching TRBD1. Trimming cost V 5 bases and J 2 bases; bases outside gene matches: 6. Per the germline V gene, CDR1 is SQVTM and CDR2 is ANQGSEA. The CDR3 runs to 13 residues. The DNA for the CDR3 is TGCAGCGTTCCGGGGACAGAGACCTACGAGCAGTACTTC. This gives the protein CSVPGTETYEQYF.

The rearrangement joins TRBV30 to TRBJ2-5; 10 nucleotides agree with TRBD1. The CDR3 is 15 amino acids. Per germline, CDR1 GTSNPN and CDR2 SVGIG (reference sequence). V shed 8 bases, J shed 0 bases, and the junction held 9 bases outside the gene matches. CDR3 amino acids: CAGNTGTGDQETQYF. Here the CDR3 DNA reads TGTGCCGGGAACACCGGGACAGGGGACCAAGAGACCCAGTACTTC.

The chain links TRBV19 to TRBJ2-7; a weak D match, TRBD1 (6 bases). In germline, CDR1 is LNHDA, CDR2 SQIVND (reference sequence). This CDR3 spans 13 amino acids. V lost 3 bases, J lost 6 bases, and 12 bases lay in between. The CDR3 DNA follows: TGTGCCAGTAGTATGGGACATCCAGGCGAGCAGTACTTC. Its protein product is CASSMGHPGEQYF.

The CDR3 sequence is CATPSRGLGGYTF. As DNA, the CDR3 is TGTGCCACCCCTTCTAGGGGTTTAGGAGGCTACACCTTC. The V gene is TRBV19, the J gene TRBJ1-2; tentatively, D is TRBD1 (5 bases). The CDR3 is made up of 13 amino acids. Germline V CDR1 and CDR2: LNHDA, SQIVND (reference sequence). Trimming took off 10 bases at V and 8 bases at J, with 20 bases between the two ends.

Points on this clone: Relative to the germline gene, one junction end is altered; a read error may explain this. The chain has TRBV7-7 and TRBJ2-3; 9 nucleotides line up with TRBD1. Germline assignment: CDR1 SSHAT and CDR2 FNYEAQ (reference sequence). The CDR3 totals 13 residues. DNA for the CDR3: TGTGCTAGCAGCTTAGTGAGACAGGGGGCGCAGTATTTT. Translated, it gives CASSLVRQGAQYF.

The CDR3, as DNA: TGTGCCAGCTCACCCGCGGGACAGACTAATGGCTACACCTTC. It translates to CASSPAGQTNGYTF. V gene TRBV18 combines with J gene TRBJ1-2; 7 nucleotides line up with TRBD1. Germline V CDR1 and CDR2: KGHSH, LQKENI. This CDR3 has 14 residues. The trim removed 3 bases at V and 6 bases at J, leaving 7 bases unmatched.